The text below deals with one T cell receptor beta chain. Its antigen is still unknown. Per-base qualities were not stored, and no clone one base away is much larger. Whole blood was collected in K2EDTA tubes by collaborating institutions according to the institutions' own protocols. Collaborator samples were shipped for TCRbeta analysis as frozen whole blood, isolated PBMCs, or DNA extracted from either sample type. The data were taken from a study of blood T cell repertoires in COVID-19 (dated by TCRdb to 2019 to 2021). Concerning the study at large: The collaborator samples originated in the United States, Italy and Spain and spanned the acute and convalescent phases of COVID-19. The prospective study material was composed of cDNA or gDNA derived from T cells, B-cell-depleted T cells, or PBMCs. The dataset comprised deeply sampled blood TCRbeta repertoires from subjects exposed to, actively infected with, or recovered from COVID-19. The repertoires were released in a freely available public database intended as a resource for research on the immune response to SARS-CoV-2. The samples were drawn from two sources: the first 160 participants of the ongoing ImmuneRACE study, and fewer than 1,500 subjects contributed by 6 global collaborators. The sample metadata nearly always contained a de-identified subject ID, COVID-19 status, age in years and sex. Where available, HLA class I and class II types were obtained from metadata supplied by the sample provider rather than from assay-based typing.

The study at large found these results: The amount of clinical and demographic metadata varied by source and participant and was provided uncurated.

TCRbeta CDR3 regions were amplified from genomic DNA using the immunoSEQ Assay, a bias-controlled multiplex PCR. The published analysis was carried out like this. Within the assay, amplification of reference gene primers was used to estimate how many nucleated cells each sample contained. To quantify the absolute abundance of each unique TCRbeta CDR3 rearrangement, sequence reads were collapsed and filtered. For each sample, productive Simpson clonality was calculated by taking the square root of Simpson's diversity index across productive rearrangements. In TCRdb, the immuneACCESS table is reduced to in-frame sequences with V and J assigned. These tables do not hold every clone; where another copy was compared, an unresolved V gene accounts for under half, and the others remain unexplained. V, J and clone size are taken as reported in that table, and D and trimming were inferred from the DNA itself. This sample holds 110,000 to 150,000 clones; 88% were observed only once. Roughly 1.4% of the sample rests with the top ten.

CDR3 length: 15 amino acids, cysteine to phenylalanine. Only CDR3 DNA is held: 45 bases, read in frame from base 1. Compared with germline, V lacks 5 bases and J lacks 0 bases; bases without a gene match: 7. Per the germline V gene, SGHTA is the CDR1 and FQGNSA is the CDR2. Sequenced: peripheral blood. The clonotype comes from a woman aged 60-70 years with acute or convalescent COVID-19. The chain links TRBV7-2 with TRBJ2-7, with 7 middle bases fitting TRBD2. The CDR3 in this case is CASSTGLSSSYEQYF. Read as DNA, the sequence is TGTGCCAGCAGCACGGGACTATCATCCTCCTACGAGCAGTACTTC.